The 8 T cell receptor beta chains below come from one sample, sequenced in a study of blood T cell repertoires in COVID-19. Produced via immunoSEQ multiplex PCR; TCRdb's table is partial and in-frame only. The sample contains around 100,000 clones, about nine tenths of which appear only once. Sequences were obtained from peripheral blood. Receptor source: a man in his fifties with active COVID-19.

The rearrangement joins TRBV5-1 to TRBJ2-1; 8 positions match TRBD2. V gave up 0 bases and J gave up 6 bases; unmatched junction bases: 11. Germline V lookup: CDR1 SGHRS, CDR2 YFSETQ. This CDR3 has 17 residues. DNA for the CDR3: TGCGCCAGCAGCTTGGCCCGCGCAGCGGGAGCCGGCAATGAGCAGTTCTTC. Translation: CASSLARAAGAGNEQFF.

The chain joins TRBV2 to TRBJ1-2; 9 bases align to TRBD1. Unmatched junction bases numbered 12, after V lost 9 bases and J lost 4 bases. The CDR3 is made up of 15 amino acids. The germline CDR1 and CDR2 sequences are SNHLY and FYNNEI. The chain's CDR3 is CARDNRDRAPYGYTF. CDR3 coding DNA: TGTGCCAGGGATAACCGGGACAGGGCTCCCTATGGCTACACCTTC.

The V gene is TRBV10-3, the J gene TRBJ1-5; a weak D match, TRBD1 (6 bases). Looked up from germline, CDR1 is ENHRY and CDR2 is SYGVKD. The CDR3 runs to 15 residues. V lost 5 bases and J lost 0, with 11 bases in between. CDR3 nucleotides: TGTGCCATCAGTCGGGACAAATATAGCAATCAGCCCCAGCATTTT. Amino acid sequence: CAISRDKYSNQPQHF.

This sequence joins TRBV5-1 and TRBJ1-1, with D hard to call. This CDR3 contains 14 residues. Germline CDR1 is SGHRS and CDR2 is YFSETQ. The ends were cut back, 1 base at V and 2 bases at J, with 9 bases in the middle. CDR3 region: CASSLSNTNTEAFF. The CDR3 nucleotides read TGCGCCAGCAGCTTGTCAAATACTAACACTGAAGCTTTCTTT. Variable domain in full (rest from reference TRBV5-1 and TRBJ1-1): KAGVTQTPRYLIKTRGQQVTLSCSPISGHRSVSWYQQTPGQGLQFLFEYFSETQRNKGNFPGRFSGRQFSNSRSEMNVSTLELGDSALYLCASSLSNTNTEAFFGQGTRLTVV.

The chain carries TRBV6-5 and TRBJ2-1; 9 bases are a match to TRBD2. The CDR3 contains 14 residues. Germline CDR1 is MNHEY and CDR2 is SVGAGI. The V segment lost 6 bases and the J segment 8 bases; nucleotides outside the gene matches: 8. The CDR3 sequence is CASRTLAGRDEQFF. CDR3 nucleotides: TGTGCCAGCAGGACTCTAGCGGGACGGGATGAGCAGTTCTTC.

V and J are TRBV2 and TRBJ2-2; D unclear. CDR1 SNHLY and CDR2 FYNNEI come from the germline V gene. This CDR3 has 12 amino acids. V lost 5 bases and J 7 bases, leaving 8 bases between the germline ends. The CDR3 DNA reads TGTGCCAGCAGTTTCTCTGTCGGGGAGCTGTTTTTT. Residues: CASSFSVGELFF.

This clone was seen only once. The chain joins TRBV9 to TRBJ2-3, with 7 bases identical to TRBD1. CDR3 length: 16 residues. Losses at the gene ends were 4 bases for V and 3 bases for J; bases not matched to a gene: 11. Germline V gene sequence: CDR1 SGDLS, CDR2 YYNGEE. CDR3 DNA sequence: TGTGCCAGCAGCCCCGCTCAGACAGGGCGAACAGATACGCAGTATTTT. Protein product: CASSPAQTGRTDTQYF.

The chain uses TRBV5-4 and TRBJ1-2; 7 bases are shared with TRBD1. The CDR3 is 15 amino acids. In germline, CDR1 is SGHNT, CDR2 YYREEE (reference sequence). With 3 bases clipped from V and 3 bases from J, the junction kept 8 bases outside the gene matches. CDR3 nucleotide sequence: TGTGCCAGCAGCTCGGCGACCGGGACAGACTATGGCTACACCTTC. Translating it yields CASSSATGTDYGYTF.